This passage covers 4 T cell receptor beta chains from one sample sequenced in a study of blood T cell repertoires in COVID-19. Libraries were prepared by immunoSEQ multiplex PCR; TCRdb keeps only in-frame clonotypes and omits some of them. This sample has 210,000 or so clones, with roughly 80% found just once. The specimen was peripheral blood. The source of these receptors is a human donor in a cohort sampled during active COVID-19.

In the case of this clone: One junction end disagrees with the germline gene, perhaps due to a read error. This sequence joins TRBV7-9 and TRBJ2-3; D is possibly TRBD1 (6 bases). Germline loops: CDR1 SEHNR, CDR2 FQNEAQ (reference sequence). The CDR3 covers 16 residues. In DNA form, the CDR3 reads TGTGCCAGCAGCTTAGCCTGGGACAAACGCACATATACGCAGTATTTT. The encoded protein is CASSLAWDKRTYTQYF.

This clone appeared once. The chain is built from TRBV5-6 and TRBJ1-2; D remains unclear. V was shortened by 1 base and J by 5 bases, with 9 bases between the two germline ends. CDR3 size: 13 residues. The germline CDR1 and CDR2 sequences are SGHDT and YYEEEE. The CDR3 region is CASSLQAGYGYTF. DNA of the CDR3: TGTGCCAGCAGCTTGCAGGCGGGGTATGGCTACACCTTC.

The chain employs TRBV28 and TRBJ2-3, with D possibly TRBD2 on 6 matching bases. V was cut by 6 bases and J by 6 bases, with 25 bases left in between. Germline CDR1 MDHEN, CDR2 SYDVKM. This CDR3 spans 17 amino acids. CDR3 nucleotides: TGTGCCAGCAGCCGGGCTGGAGGGTTCCAGGTGCGCGATACGCAGTATTTT. This sequence encodes CASSRAGGFQVRDTQYF.

The CDR3 region is CASSTGQGVAGELFF. The CDR3 DNA reads TGTGCCAGCAGCACGGGACAGGGGGTGGCCGGGGAGCTGTTTTTT. This chain connects TRBV28 to TRBJ2-2; 11 nucleotides match TRBD1. CDR1 is MDHEN, CDR2 SYDVKM, per germline. The CDR3 sequence is 15 residues long. The J segment lost 6 bases and the V segment lost 6 bases, leaving 6 bases of the junction unmatched.